Listed below are T cell receptor beta chains from one sample, sequenced in a study of T cell changes during pregnancy in multiple sclerosis. Some clones are missing from TCRdb's copy, which holds only in-frame ones; the method was immunoSEQ multiplex PCR. The repertoire consists of roughly 70,000 clones, with 92% occurring once and the leading ten covering 2.8%. The input for sequencing was peripheral blood, taken in the third trimester of pregnancy. These receptors came from a female donor in good health, enrolled as a control in a pregnancy study. CDR3s include the opening cysteine and the closing phenylalanine or tryptophan.

>TRBV27|TRBJ1-2
CASSLGDSSYGYTF
>TRBV28|TRBJ1-2
CASSLASGTGNYGYTF
>TRBV11-2|TRBJ1-2
CASSLMALQNYGYTF
>TRBV4-1|TRBJ2-5
CASRGEQGYREVETQYF
>TRBV7-2|TRBJ2-3
CASSLVSVSADTQYF
>TRBV18|TRBJ2-1
CASSQLAATDEQFF
>TRBV5-1|TRBJ2-1
CASSLAQQTYNEQFF
>TRBV6-5|TRBJ1-5
CASTPSISQPQHF
>TRBV7-7|TRBJ2-1
CASSLDSGNEQFF
>TRBV2|TRBJ2-7
CASTQDRGGDEQYF
>TRBV6-5|TRBJ2-7
CASSYERGSYEQYF
>TRBV5-4|TRBJ1-1
CASSLVTDAEAFF
>TRBV14|TRBJ1-2
CASSNRQQNYGYTF
>TRBV19|TRBJ2-1
CASSTGDEQFF
>TRBV11-2|TRBJ2-7
CASSLGQGAREQYF
>TRBV6-1|TRBJ1-1
CASSDLQMNTEAFF
>TRBV28|TRBJ2-7
CASSWLTQSGYEQYF
>TRBV5-1|TRBJ2-5
CASSLAGRGKETQYF
>TRBV28|TRBJ1-6
CASSLRGPSPLHF
>TRBV7-2|TRBJ2-5
CASSLEGLAGETQYF
>TRBV29-1|TRBJ2-4
CSVVPRGAKNIQYF
>TRBV10-3|TRBJ2-7
CAISEVREGLGEQYF
>TRBV27|TRBJ2-5
CARILGRGETQYF
>TRBV27|TRBJ1-6
CASRGQYYNSPLHF
>TRBV13|TRBJ2-7
CASSPPTSGSYEQYF
>TRBV7-2|TRBJ1-2
CASSLTGGGPYGYTF
>TRBV5-6|TRBJ2-3
CASSRTGTSTDTQYF
>TRBV30|TRBJ1-4
CAWSVLFGKLFF
>TRBV15|TRBJ1-5
CATSRGRQFQHF
>TRBV5-1|TRBJ2-1
CASRLPNAWNEQFF
>TRBV5-4|TRBJ1-2
CASSPGQGAVGYGYTF
>TRBV15|TRBJ2-7
CATSRVGTGTYEQYF
>TRBV11-2|TRBJ2-3
CASSPDPGTTSTDTQYF
>TRBV6-5|TRBJ1-2
CASSYRGEAGYTF
>TRBV27|TRBJ2-5
CASSLIVAGGAETQYF
>TRBV7-7|TRBJ2-7
CASSRHYGTGGPLYEQYF
>TRBV15|TRBJ2-7
CATSPTLGQGGEQYF
>TRBV28|TRBJ2-7
CASSLLTGGEQYF
>TRBV5-1|.
CASSADRANEQYF
>TRBV5-1|TRBJ2-5
CASRLRGSPEETQYF
>TRBV7-8|TRBJ2-7
CASTGTSGNYEQYF
>TRBV10-3|TRBJ1-2
CASGGGNNYGYTF
>TRBV27|TRBJ2-1
CASSLGADRSSYNEQFF
>TRBV7-6|TRBJ1-6
CASSPGTGNYNSPLHF
>TRBV27|TRBJ2-7
CASSRPQGASLEQYF
>TRBV19|TRBJ2-3
CASSIWGQGRADTQYF
>TRBV11-3|TRBJ2-2
CASSLQGAGELFF
>TRBV4-1|TRBJ1-6
CASSQGSGSYNSPLHF
>TRBV7-8|TRBJ2-1
CASSLEITRNEQFF
>TRBV1|TRBJ1-2
CTSSQAGGSGYTF
>TRBV11-2|TRBJ2-3
CASSLGPGTSGSTDTQYF
>TRBV7-8|TRBJ1-6
CASSSSGVGETSYNSPLHF
>TRBV15|TRBJ2-2
CATRKQGAGTGELFF
>TRBV7-2|TRBJ2-3
CASSFGYGGSSDTQYF
>TRBV28|TRBJ2-1
CAIAGTYNEQFF
>TRBV19|TRBJ1-5
CASGGRRPNQPQHF
>TRBV5-1|TRBJ2-1
CASSLLGQQSSYNEQFF
>TRBV7-9|TRBJ1-6
CASSPIEGSPLHF
>TRBV2|TRBJ2-5
CASRGLQGRTQYF
>TRBV4-2|TRBJ1-4
CASRPYFSGTGDEKLFF